A single sample gave rise to the 31 T cell receptor beta chains below, sequenced in a study of shared clonotypes between healthy human individuals. Naive-designated CD8 cells lacked CD45RO, were positively enriched for CCR7, and omitted terminally differentiated effector memory CD45RA+ cells. Here immunoSEQ multiplex PCR was the method, and the copy in TCRdb shows in-frame clones only, minus some. The repertoire holds about 1,800,000 clones, roughly 94% seen once, with roughly 1.2% in the top ten. Source material: naive CD8+ T cells sorted from blood. The receptor set was obtained from a man between 18 and 29 years old in good health.

The chain carries TRBV11-2 and TRBJ2-7; the D gene is possibly TRBD1 (6 bases). The CDR3 spans 15 residues. Germline CDR1 SGHAT, CDR2 FQNNGV. Trimming stripped 5 bases from V and 2 bases from J, with 16 bases between. Written as DNA, the CDR3 is TGTGCCAGCAGCCCTGGACAGTCTCGGCCCTACGAGCAGTACTTC. Translating it yields CASSPGQSRPYEQYF.

V usage is TRBV11-2 and J usage is TRBJ2-1; D is undetermined. Germline V gives CDR1 SGHAT, CDR2 FQNNGV. The V and J ends lost 1 base and 0 bases respectively, with 13 bases between them. CDR3 length equals 17 residues. This chain's CDR3 is CASSLVYGQSSYNEQFF. In DNA form, the CDR3 reads TGTGCCAGCAGCTTAGTATATGGCCAGAGCTCCTACAATGAGCAGTTCTTC.

The chain carries TRBV18 and TRBJ2-7; TRBD2 matches at 7 bases. This CDR3 contains 13 residues. V shed 5 bases and J 1 base; nucleotides not matched to a gene: 2. Germline V gene lookup returns CDR1 KGHSH and CDR2 LQKENI. The CDR3 region has the DNA TGTGCCAGCTCATCCGGGAGGTCCTACGAGCAGTACTTC. Amino acids: CASSSGRSYEQYF.

The rearrangement uses TRBV7-6 and TRBJ2-7; D is tentatively TRBD1 or TRBD2 (5 bases each). Germline lookup yields CDR1 SGHVS and CDR2 FNYEAQ. V lost 6 bases and J lost 7, with 19 bases in between. This CDR3 comprises 14 residues. CDR3 loop: CASSPGTTPGEQYF. CDR3 bases: TGTGCCAGCAGTCCGGGGACCACCCCTGGGGAGCAGTACTTC.

The chain uses TRBV6-5 and TRBJ2-7; D is possibly TRBD1 (7 bases). V lost 6 bases, J lost 0 bases, and 12 bases lay in between. This CDR3 has 14 residues. CDR1 is MNHEY, CDR2 SVGAGI, per germline. CDR3 sequence (DNA): TGTGCCAGCAGCCAGCAGGGGGGCTCCTACGAGCAGTACTTC. Its protein product is CASSQQGGSYEQYF.

The J gene is TRBJ2-1, the V gene TRBV7-9; TRBD2 might be the D (5 bases). The CDR3 is made up of 16 amino acids. The germline V and J ends were trimmed by 5 bases and 1 base, with 15 bases remaining between them. Germline loops: CDR1 SEHNR, CDR2 FQNEAQ (reference sequence). The CDR3 sequence: CASSPRSGPSYNEQFF. CDR3 nucleotide sequence: TGTGCCAGCAGCCCGCGGAGCGGACCTTCCTACAATGAGCAGTTCTTC.

V and J are TRBV11-2 and TRBJ2-1, with 8 positions matching TRBD2. The CDR3 extends over 16 amino acids. V dropped 4 bases and J dropped 3; count of bases not matched to a gene: 8. Germline V gives CDR1 SGHAT, CDR2 FQNNGV. CDR3 DNA sequence: TGTGCCAGCAGCTCGCCGGGTCTAGCGGGCTACAATGAGCAGTTCTTC. It translates to CASSSPGLAGYNEQFF.

The rearrangement joins TRBV9 to TRBJ2-1; D ambiguous. The ends were cut back, 0 bases at V and 2 bases at J, with 9 bases in the middle. Germline V gene sequence: CDR1 SGDLS, CDR2 YYNGEE. The CDR3 sequence is 15 residues long. The CDR3 coding sequence is TGTGCCAGCAGCGTAGAGATTACCGCCTACAATGAGCAGTTCTTC. Protein: CASSVEITAYNEQFF.

This clone was detected only once. The chain uses TRBV6-5 and TRBJ2-3; D might be TRBD2 (5 bases). Trimming removed 3 bases from V and 0 bases from J, with 10 bases in between. Germline values: CDR1 MNHEY, CDR2 SVGAGI. CDR3 length equals 15 residues. Written as DNA, the CDR3 is TGTGCCAGCAGTTATGACTATTCTAGCACAGATACGCAGTATTTT. Translated: CASSYDYSSTDTQYF.

This clone was found a few times. This chain connects TRBV4-3 to TRBJ1-1; D unclear. Trimming took 1 base from V and 5 from J, leaving 8 bases between them. The germline gives CDR1 LGHNA, CDR2 YSLEER. CDR3 length equals 13 residues. This CDR3 reads CASSQVVGTEAFF. For the CDR3, the DNA is TGCGCCAGCAGCCAAGTTGTGGGAACTGAAGCTTTCTTT.

This clone was detected a few times. As DNA, the CDR3 is TGTGCCAGTAGTATCCTGGACAGTCAAGAGACCCAGTACTTC. This translates into CASSILDSQETQYF. This chain connects TRBV19 to TRBJ2-5, with D perhaps matching TRBD1 (6 bases). Germline V lookup: CDR1 LNHDA, CDR2 SQIVND (reference sequence). This CDR3 region has 14 residues. V was cut by 3 bases and J by 2 bases, with 10 bases left in between.

This rearrangement joins TRBV7-9 to TRBJ1-4; D remains ambiguous. Trimming left V 3 bases short and J 8 bases short, with 13 bases between. CDR1 and CDR2 (germline): SEHNR, FQNEAQ (reference sequence). The length of the CDR3 is 14 residues. The CDR3 spells CASSFYSLDEKLFF. The CDR3 nucleotides are TGTGCCAGCAGCTTTTATTCACTTGACGAAAAACTGTTTTTT.

J is TRBJ2-5 and V is TRBV28, with D perhaps TRBD2 (6 bases). The CDR3 has 14 amino acids. V dropped 2 bases and J dropped 1 base, with 8 bases sitting between them. Germline values: CDR1 MDHEN, CDR2 SYDVKM. The CDR3 DNA reads TGTGCCAGCAGTTTAATGGAGGGCCAAGAGACCCAGTACTTC. It translates to CASSLMEGQETQYF. Full variable domain (remainder filled in from reference TRBV28 and TRBJ2-5): DVKVTQSSRYLVKRTGEKVFLECVQDMDHENMFWYRQDPGLGLRLIYFSYDVKMKEKGDIPEGYSVSREKKERFSLILESASTNQTSMYLCASSLMEGQETQYFGPGTRLLVL.

This chain links TRBV4-1 with TRBJ2-1; the match to TRBD2 covers 9 bases. Germline V gene lookup returns CDR1 MGHRA and CDR2 YSYEKL. The J segment lost 10 bases and the V segment lost 3 bases, leaving 4 bases of the junction unmatched. The CDR3 is made up of 13 amino acids. CDR3 region: CASSHQTSGEQFF. DNA for the CDR3: TGCGCCAGCAGCCACCAGACTAGCGGCGAGCAGTTCTTC.

The V and J genes are TRBV11-2 and TRBJ2-2; a possible D gene is TRBD2 (6 bases). The CDR3 has 14 residues. V lost 0 bases and J 6 bases, leaving 8 bases between the germline ends. Germline-derived CDR1 and CDR2 are SGHAT and FQNNGV. The CDR3 loop is CASSLDGGAGELFF. CDR3 bases: TGTGCCAGCAGCTTAGACGGGGGAGCCGGGGAGCTGTTTTTT.

The rearrangement joins TRBV7-9 to TRBJ2-6; D is unresolved. CDR3 length: 16 amino acids. Trimming stripped 5 bases from V and 1 base from J, with 12 bases between. CDR1 is SEHNR, CDR2 FQNEAQ, per germline (reference sequence). CDR3 nucleotides: TGTGCCAGCAGCCCGCCCCATGCGTCTGGGGCCAACGTCCTGACTTTC. Its protein product is CASSPPHASGANVLTF.

The chain combines TRBV5-4 with TRBJ1-1; the match to TRBD1 covers 7 bases. The CDR3 loop spans 15 amino acids. J lost 0 bases, V lost 3 bases, and 5 bases had no gene match. CDR1 SGHNT and CDR2 YYREEE come from the germline V gene (reference sequence). CDR3 loop: CASSSGQTMNTEAFF. The CDR3 region has the DNA TGTGCCAGCAGCTCGGGACAGACCATGAACACTGAAGCTTTCTTT. Looking up the rest from reference TRBV5-4 and TRBJ1-1 gives the full variable domain: ETGVTQSPTHLIKTRGQQVTLRCSSQSGHNTVSWYQQALGQGPQFIFQYYREEENGRGNFPPRFSGLQFPNYSSELNVNALELDDSALYLCASSSGQTMNTEAFFGQGTRLTVV.

V and J are TRBV5-1 and TRBJ2-7; 9 bases align to TRBD1. Unmatched junction bases numbered 7, after V lost 4 bases and J lost 2 bases. The germline V gene encodes CDR1 SGHRS and CDR2 YFSETQ. CDR3 length equals 15 residues. The CDR3 DNA follows: TGCGCCAGCAGCCCCGGGACAGGGTTACCCTACGAGCAGTACTTC. It translates to CASSPGTGLPYEQYF.

J is TRBJ2-7 and V is TRBV5-1; D tentatively fits TRBD1 or TRBD2 (5 bases each). This CDR3 contains 13 residues. Trimming stripped 4 bases from V and 3 bases from J, with 11 bases between. Germline CDR1 is SGHRS and CDR2 is YFSETQ. CDR3 amino acids: CASSRGPLYEQYF. In DNA, the CDR3 is TGCGCCAGCAGCAGGGGACCCCTCTACGAGCAGTACTTC. Filled out from reference TRBV5-1 and TRBJ2-7, the complete variable domain reads KAGVTQTPRYLIKTRGQQVTLSCSPISGHRSVSWYQQTPGQGLQFLFEYFSETQRNKGNFPGRFSGRQFSNSRSEMNVSTLELGDSALYLCASSRGPLYEQYFGPGTRLTVT.

The genes are TRBV9 and TRBJ2-1; tentatively, D is TRBD2 (7 bases). Per germline, CDR1 SGDLS and CDR2 YYNGEE. The V end lost 4 bases, the J end lost 0 bases, and 17 bases lay between the germline ends. The CDR3 is 17 residues long. In DNA form, the CDR3 reads TGTGCCAGCAGCCCCCGAGGGGGGGAGGCCTCCTACAATGAGCAGTTCTTC. This gives the protein CASSPRGGEASYNEQFF.

The chain uses TRBV6-5 and TRBJ1-1; D ambiguous. The CDR3 totals 12 residues. V was pared by 3 bases and J by 7 bases, with 9 bases between. CDR1 and CDR2 (germline): MNHEY, SVGAGI. CDR3 amino acids: CASSYNSLEAFF. CDR3 DNA: TGTGCCAGCAGTTATAACAGCCTTGAAGCTTTCTTT.

Comment on this clone: Other nucleotide sequences from this sample produce the same CDR3. The rearrangement joins TRBV4-3 to TRBJ2-5, with D hard to call. The CDR3 has 13 residues. Germline values: CDR1 LGHNA, CDR2 YSLEER. The ends were cut back, 0 bases at V and 3 bases at J, with 5 bases in the middle. The CDR3 region has the DNA TGCGCCAGCAGCCAAGACCAAGAAGAGACCCAGTACTTC. Its translation: CASSQDQEETQYF.

The genes are TRBV4-1 and TRBJ1-6; D not resolved. Germline CDR1 MGHRA, CDR2 YSYEKL. The CDR3 is 13 amino acids. V was shortened by 4 bases and J by 8 bases, with 9 bases between the two germline ends. CDR3 coding DNA: TGCGCCAGCAGCCCCGATCCGCATTCACCCCTCCACTTT. It codes for CASSPDPHSPLHF.

V gene TRBV28 combines with J gene TRBJ2-3; D remains ambiguous. Germline-derived CDR1 and CDR2 are MDHEN and SYDVKM. V shed 5 bases and J shed 13 bases, with 16 bases lying between them. The CDR3 contains 12 residues. CDR3 DNA: TGTGCCAGCAGTCCATCTAACCTCTGGGAGTATTTT. Its translation is CASSPSNLWEYF.

V gene TRBV27 combines with J gene TRBJ1-1; D remains unclear. Trimming left V 0 bases short and J 1 base short, with 15 bases between. This CDR3 contains 17 residues. Germline V lookup: CDR1 MNHEY, CDR2 SMNVEV (reference sequence). CDR3 loop: CASSLSAASDPNTEAFF. Here the CDR3 DNA reads TGTGCCAGCAGTTTATCGGCTGCCAGCGATCCGAACACTGAAGCTTTCTTT.

Turning to this clone: The sample carries other DNA sequences with the same CDR3. The genes are TRBV29-1 and TRBJ2-7, with TRBD1 as a possible D gene (5 bases). Trimming pared 1 base from V and 0 bases from J, leaving 7 bases between. CDR3 size: 13 residues. Germline V gives CDR1 SQVTM, CDR2 ANQGSEA. DNA for the CDR3: TGCAGCGTTGAAGGCAGGGACTCCTACGAGCAGTACTTC. It translates to CSVEGRDSYEQYF.

To note about this clone: This same CDR3 is encoded by further DNA sequences in the sample. The J gene is TRBJ1-6, the V gene TRBV9; D is undetermined. This CDR3 has 12 residues. Trimming removed 2 bases at V and 7 bases at J, with 4 bases between. Germline V gives CDR1 SGDLS, CDR2 YYNGEE. CDR3 loop: CASSVGNSPLHF. The CDR3 DNA sequence: TGTGCCAGCAGCGTGGGAAATTCACCCCTCCACTTT. Complete variable domain (other parts from reference TRBV9 and TRBJ1-6): DSGVTQTPKHLITATGQRVTLRCSPRSGDLSVYWYQQSLDQGLQFLIQYYNGEERAKGNILERFSAQQFPDLHSELNLSSLELGDSALYFCASSVGNSPLHFGNGTRLTVT.

The J gene is TRBJ2-5, the V gene TRBV7-9; TRBD2 agrees at 11 bases. CDR1 SEHNR and CDR2 FQNEAQ come from the germline V gene (reference sequence). Trimming removed 5 bases from V and 5 bases from J; junction bases left unmatched: 10. This CDR3 is built from 16 residues. CDR3 amino acids: CASSPDSGRAGETQYF. CDR3 nucleotide sequence: TGTGCCAGCAGCCCCGATAGCGGGAGGGCCGGGGAGACCCAGTACTTC.

The DNA of the CDR3 is TGTGCCAGCAGCCAAGTCCTAGCCGCCGACAAAGCTTTCTTT. This encodes CASSQVLAADKAFF. This chain joins TRBV14 and TRBJ1-1; no firm D call. CDR3 length: 14 amino acids. Germline assignment: CDR1 SGHDN and CDR2 FVKESK. Between the trimmed V and J ends, which lost 1 base and 9 bases, there was a span of 15 bases.

This clone appeared once. This chain uses TRBV9 with TRBJ2-5; 9 nucleotides match TRBD2. This CDR3 region has 16 residues. Germline CDR1 SGDLS, CDR2 YYNGEE. The junction had 8 bases not matched to a gene; V was cut back by 0 bases and J by 5 bases. In nucleotides, the CDR3 is TGTGCCAGCAGCGTAGGGGTAGCGGGGGACTGGGAGACCCAGTACTTC. Its protein is CASSVGVAGDWETQYF.

This clone was observed a few times. The sample holds other DNA sequences that translate to the same CDR3. The genes are TRBV5-6 and TRBJ1-1; D remains ambiguous. The CDR3 extends over 11 amino acids. V was pared by 2 bases and J by 4 bases, with 3 bases between. CDR1 SGHDT and CDR2 YYEEEE come from the germline V gene. Here the CDR3 DNA reads TGTGCCAGCAGCTTTCTCACTGAAGCTTTCTTT. Translated, it gives CASSFLTEAFF.